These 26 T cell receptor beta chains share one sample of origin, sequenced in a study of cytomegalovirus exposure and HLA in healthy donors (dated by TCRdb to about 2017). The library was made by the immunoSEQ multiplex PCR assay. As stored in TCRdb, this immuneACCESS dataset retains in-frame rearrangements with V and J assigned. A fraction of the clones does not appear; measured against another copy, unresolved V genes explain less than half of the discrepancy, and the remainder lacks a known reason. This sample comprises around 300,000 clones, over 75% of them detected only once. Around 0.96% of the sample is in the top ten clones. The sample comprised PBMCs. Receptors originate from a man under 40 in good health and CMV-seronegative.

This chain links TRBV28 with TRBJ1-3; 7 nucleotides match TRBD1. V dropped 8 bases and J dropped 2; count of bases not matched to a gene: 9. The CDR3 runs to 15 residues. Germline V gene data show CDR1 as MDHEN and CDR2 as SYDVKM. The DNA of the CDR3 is TGTGCCAGCTCCGCCTACGGACAGGCTGGAAACACCATATATTTT. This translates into CASSAYGQAGNTIYF.

DNA of the CDR3: TGTGCCTGGAAGAGGGGGCAAAATTCACCCCTCCACTTT. Its translation is CAWKRGQNSPLHF. The V and J genes are TRBV30 and TRBJ1-6, with TRBD1 matching 7 bases. With V trimmed by 4 bases and J by 7 bases, 4 bases remained unmatched. Germline-derived CDR1 and CDR2 are GTSNPN and SVGIG (reference sequence). The CDR3 runs 13 residues.

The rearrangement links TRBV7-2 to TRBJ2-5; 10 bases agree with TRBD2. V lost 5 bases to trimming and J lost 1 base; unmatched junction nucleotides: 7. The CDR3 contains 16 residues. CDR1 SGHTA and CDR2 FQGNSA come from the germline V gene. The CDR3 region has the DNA TGTGCCAGCAGCCAGGCGGCTAGCGGGAGCCAAGAGACCCAGTACTTC. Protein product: CASSQAASGSQETQYF.

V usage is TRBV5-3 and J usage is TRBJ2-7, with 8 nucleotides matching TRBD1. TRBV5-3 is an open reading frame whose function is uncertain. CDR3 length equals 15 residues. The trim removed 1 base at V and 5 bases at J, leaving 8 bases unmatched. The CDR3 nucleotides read TGTGCCAGAAGCTTGCTTTCCACAGGGGGACACGAGCAGTACTTC. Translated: CARSLLSTGGHEQYF.

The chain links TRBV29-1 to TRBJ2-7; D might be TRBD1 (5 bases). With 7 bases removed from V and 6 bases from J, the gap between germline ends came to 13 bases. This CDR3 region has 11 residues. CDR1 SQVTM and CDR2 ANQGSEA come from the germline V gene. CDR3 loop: CSAKDKFEQYF. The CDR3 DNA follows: TGCAGCGCCAAGGACAAGTTCGAGCAGTACTTC.

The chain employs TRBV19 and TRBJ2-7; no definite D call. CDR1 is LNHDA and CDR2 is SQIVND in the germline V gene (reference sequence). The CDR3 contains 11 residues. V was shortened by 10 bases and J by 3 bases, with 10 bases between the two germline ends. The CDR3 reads CATRHHYEQYF. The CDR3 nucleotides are TGTGCCACCAGACACCACTACGAGCAGTACTTC.

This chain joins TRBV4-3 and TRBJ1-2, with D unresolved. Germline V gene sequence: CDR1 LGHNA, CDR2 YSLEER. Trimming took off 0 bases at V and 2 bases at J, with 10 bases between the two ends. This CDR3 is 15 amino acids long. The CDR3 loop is CASSQDLQANYGYTF. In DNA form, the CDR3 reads TGCGCCAGCAGCCAAGATCTCCAGGCCAACTATGGCTACACCTTC.

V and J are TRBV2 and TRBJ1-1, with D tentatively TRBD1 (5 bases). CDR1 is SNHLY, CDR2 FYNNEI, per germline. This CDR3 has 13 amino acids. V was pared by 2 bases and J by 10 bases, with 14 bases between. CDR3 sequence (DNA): TGTGCCAGCAGTGAACAGGGATTAATCGGAGCTTTCTTT. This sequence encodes CASSEQGLIGAFF. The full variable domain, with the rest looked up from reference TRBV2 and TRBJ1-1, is EPEVTQTPSHQVTQMGQEVILRCVPISNHLYFYWYRQILGQKVEFLVSFYNNEISEKSEIFDDQFSVERPDGSNFTLKIRSTKLEDSAMYFCASSEQGLIGAFFGQGTRLTVV.

The CDR3 loop reads CASSTSDRVSSPLHF. The CDR3 nucleotides are TGTGCCAGTAGTACCTCGGACAGGGTTTCTTCACCCCTCCACTTT. V gene TRBV19 combines with J gene TRBJ1-6; 8 positions match TRBD1. Germline CDR1 reads LNHDA; CDR2 reads SQIVND (reference sequence). With V trimmed by 4 bases and J by 9 bases, 8 bases remained unmatched. CDR3 length: 15 amino acids.

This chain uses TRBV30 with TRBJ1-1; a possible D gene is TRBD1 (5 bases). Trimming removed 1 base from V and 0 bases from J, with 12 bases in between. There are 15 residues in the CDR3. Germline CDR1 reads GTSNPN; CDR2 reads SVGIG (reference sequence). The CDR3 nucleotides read TGTGCCTGGAGTGGGTTAGGGGTAATGAACACTGAAGCTTTCTTT. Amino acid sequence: CAWSGLGVMNTEAFF.

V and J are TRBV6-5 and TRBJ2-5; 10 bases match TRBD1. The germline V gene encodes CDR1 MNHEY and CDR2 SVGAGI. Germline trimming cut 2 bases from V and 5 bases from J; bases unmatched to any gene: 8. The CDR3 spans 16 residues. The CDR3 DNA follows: TGTGCCAGCAGTTACCCCCCAGGACAGGGGGGGGAGACCCAGTACTTC. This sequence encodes CASSYPPGQGGETQYF.

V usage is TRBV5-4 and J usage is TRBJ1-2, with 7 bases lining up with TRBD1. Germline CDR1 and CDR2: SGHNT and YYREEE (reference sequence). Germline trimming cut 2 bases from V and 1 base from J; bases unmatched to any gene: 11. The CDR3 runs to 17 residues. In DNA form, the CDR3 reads TGTGCCAGCAGCTTTCGGGAGGGGGCGAATCTTAACTATGGCTACACCTTC. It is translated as CASSFREGANLNYGYTF.

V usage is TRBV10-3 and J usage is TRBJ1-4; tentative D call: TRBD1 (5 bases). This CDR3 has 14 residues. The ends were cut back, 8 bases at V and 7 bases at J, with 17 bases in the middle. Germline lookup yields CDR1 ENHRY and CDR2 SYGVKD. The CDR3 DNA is TGTGCCATCGGGGATCCGGGGGTGGGTGAAAAACTGTTTTTT. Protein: CAIGDPGVGEKLFF.

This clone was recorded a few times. The CDR3 nucleotides read TGCGCCAGCAGCCGGGACAGGGCTACCTACGAGCAGTACTTC. As protein: CASSRDRATYEQYF. The gene calls are TRBV4-1 and TRBJ2-7, with 9 bases fitting TRBD1. The CDR3 consists of 14 residues. The J segment lost 2 bases and the V segment lost 4 bases, leaving 3 bases of the junction unmatched. From germline, CDR1 is MGHRA and CDR2 YSYEKL.

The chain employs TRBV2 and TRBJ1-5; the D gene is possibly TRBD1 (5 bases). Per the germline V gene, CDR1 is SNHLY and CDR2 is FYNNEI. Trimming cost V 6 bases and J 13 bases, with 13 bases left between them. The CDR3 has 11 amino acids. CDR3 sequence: CASSKGDWQHF. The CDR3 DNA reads TGTGCCAGCAGCAAAGGGGACTGGCAGCATTTT.

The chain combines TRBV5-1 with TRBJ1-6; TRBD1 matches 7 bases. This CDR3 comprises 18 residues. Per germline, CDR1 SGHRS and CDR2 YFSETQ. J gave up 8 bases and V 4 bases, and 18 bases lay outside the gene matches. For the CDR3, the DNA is TGCGCCAGCAGCATGTTCCAGTTCCCGGGACAGAGGGATTCACCCCTCCACTTT. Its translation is CASSMFQFPGQRDSPLHF.

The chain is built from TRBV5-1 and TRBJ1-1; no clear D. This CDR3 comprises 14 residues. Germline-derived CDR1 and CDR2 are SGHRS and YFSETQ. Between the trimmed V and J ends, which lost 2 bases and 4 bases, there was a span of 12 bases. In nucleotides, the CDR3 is TGCGCCAGCAGCTTCCTGAGGGTCGGCACTGAAGCTTTCTTT. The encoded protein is CASSFLRVGTEAFF.

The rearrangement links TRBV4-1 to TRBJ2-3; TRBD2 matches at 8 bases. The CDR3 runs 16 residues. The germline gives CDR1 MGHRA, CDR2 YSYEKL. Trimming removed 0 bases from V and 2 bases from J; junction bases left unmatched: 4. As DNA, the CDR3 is TGCGCCAGCAGCCAAGAAGCGCGGGGGGACACAGATACGCAGTATTTT. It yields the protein CASSQEARGDTDTQYF.

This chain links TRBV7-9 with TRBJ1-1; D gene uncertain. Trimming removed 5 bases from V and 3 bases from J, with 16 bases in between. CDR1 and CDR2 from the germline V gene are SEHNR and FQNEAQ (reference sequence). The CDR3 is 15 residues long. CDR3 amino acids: CASSVGRVTHTEAFF. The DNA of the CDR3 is TGTGCCAGCAGCGTAGGGCGGGTGACGCACACTGAAGCTTTCTTT.

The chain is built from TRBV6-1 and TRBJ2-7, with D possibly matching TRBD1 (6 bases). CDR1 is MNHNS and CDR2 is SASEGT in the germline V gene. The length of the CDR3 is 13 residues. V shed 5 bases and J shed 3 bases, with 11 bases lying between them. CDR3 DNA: TGTGCCAGCAGTACAGGGAAAGGCTACGAGCAGTACTTC. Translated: CASSTGKGYEQYF.

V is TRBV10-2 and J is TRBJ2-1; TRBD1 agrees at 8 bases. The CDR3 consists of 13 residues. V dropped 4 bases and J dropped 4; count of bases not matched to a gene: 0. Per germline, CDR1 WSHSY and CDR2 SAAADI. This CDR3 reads CASSGTGYNEQFF. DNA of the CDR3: TGCGCCAGCAGTGGGACAGGGTACAATGAGCAGTTCTTC.

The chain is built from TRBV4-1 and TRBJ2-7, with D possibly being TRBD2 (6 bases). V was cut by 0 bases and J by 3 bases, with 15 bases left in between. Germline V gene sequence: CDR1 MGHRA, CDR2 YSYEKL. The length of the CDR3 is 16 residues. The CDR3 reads CASSQDSAGRHYEQYF. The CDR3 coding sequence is TGCGCCAGCAGCCAAGATAGCGCGGGACGGCACTACGAGCAGTACTTC.

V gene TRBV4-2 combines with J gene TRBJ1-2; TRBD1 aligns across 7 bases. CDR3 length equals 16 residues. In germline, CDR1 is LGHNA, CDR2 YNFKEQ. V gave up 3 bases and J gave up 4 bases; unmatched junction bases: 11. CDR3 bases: TGTGCCAGCAGCCAGTCGACACTGGACAGGCGCTATGGCTACACCTTC. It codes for CASSQSTLDRRYGYTF.

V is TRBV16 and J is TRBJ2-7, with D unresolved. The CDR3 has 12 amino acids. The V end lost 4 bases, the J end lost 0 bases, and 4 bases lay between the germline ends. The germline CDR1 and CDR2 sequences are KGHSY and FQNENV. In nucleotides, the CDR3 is TGTGCCAGCAGCCCTAGCTCCTACGAGCAGTACTTC. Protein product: CASSPSSYEQYF. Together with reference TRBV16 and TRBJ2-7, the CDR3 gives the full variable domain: GEEVAQTPKHLVRGEGQKAKLYCAPIKGHSYVFWYQQVLKNEFKFLISFQNENVFDETGMPKERFSAKCLPNSPCSLEIQATKLEDSAVYFCASSPSSYEQYFGPGTRLTVT.

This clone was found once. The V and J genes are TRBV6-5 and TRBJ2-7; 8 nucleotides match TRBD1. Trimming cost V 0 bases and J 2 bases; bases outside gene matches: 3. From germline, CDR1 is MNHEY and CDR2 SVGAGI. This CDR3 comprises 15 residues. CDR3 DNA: TGTGCCAGCAGTTACTCTTGGACAGGGCCCTACGAGCAGTACTTC. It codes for CASSYSWTGPYEQYF.

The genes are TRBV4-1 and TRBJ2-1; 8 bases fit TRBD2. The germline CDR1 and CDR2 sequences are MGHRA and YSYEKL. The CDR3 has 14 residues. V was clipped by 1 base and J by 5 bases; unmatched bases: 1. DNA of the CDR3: TGCGCCAGCAGCCAAGGTAGCGGGGACAATGAGCAGTTCTTC. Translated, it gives CASSQGSGDNEQFF.